The rows below give T cell receptor beta chains drawn from one sample of a study of T cell repertoires in aging, cancer and after chemotherapy. TCRdb reanalysed the multiplex PCR reads using MiXCR and keeps one entry per CDR3 protein. The profile covers thousands of distinct CDR3 sequences, with 37% appearing a single time and 5% taken by the ten largest. Sequencing was done on a sample of blood. The receptors were gathered from a human donor in good health. CDR3s include the opening cysteine and the closing phenylalanine or tryptophan.

v_call | cdr3_aa
TRBV18 | CASSPRGGNGEKLFF
TRBV19 | CASSIDIEEGAAYEQYF
TRBV6-5 | CASSYSQLTTYEQYF
TRBV6-5 | CASSLSAKDTQYF
TRBV19 | CASSLNTDTQYF
TRBV4-3 | CASSQYFGGPGNTIYF
TRBV20-1 | CSARLSGYSQSSQYF
TRBV27 | CASSLNGHSVRDTQYF
TRBV11-1 | CASRSGTSDTQYF
TRBV6-2/TRBV6-3 | CASTPIGESSYEQYF
TRBV15 | CATSRDIAGSGANVLTF
TRBV19 | CASRYGSFSTDTQYF
TRBV7-2 | CASSATFGELFF
TRBV10-1 | CASTADPVGKDEKLFF
TRBV10-3 | CAISESSLGGELFF
TRBV20-1 | CSAGGIRQTQYF
TRBV6-5 | CASSPRTVEVRELFF
TRBV27 | CASSLTGRYSPLHF
TRBV13 | CASSFRTADRTQYF
TRBV30 | CAWIPGQVPGEQYF
TRBV12-3/TRBV12-4 | CASKLRSYNSPLHF
TRBV19 | CASSPGRESSYEQYF
TRBV15 | CATSRGRSNQPQHF
TRBV7-2 | CASSEDRGFRAFF
TRBV5-4 | CASRPSGTSGNQETQYF